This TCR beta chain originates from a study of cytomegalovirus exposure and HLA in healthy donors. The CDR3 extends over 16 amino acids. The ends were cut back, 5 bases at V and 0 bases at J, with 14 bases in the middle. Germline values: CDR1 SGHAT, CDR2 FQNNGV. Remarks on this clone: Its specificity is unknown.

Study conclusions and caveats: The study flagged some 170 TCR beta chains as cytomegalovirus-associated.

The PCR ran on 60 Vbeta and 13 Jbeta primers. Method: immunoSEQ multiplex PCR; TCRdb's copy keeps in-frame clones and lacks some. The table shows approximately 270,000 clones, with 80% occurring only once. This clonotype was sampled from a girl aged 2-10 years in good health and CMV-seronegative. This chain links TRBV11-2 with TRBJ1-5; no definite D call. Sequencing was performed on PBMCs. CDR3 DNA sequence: TGTGCCAGCAGCCCAGACATCGGGGTTAGCAATCAGCCCCAGCATTTT. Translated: CASSPDIGVSNQPQHF.